These 18 T cell receptor beta chains originate from one sample sequenced in a study of breast tumors, draining lymph nodes, adjacent tissues. Breast cancer patients provided tissue from their axillary draining lymph nodes. TCRdb used MiXCR to reprocess the multiplex PCR reads, holding one entry per CDR3 protein. The sample shows over 200,000 distinct CDR3 sequences, under 40% of them seen only once. Sequences were obtained from axillary lymph node tissue. Receptor source: a female donor with breast cancer. Some clones in this sample may be carry-over from other donors' samples.

At least ten counts were recorded for this clonotype. This rearrangement joins TRBV15 to TRBJ1-5, with D maybe TRBD1 (5 bases). Trimming took 0 bases from V and 6 from J, leaving 12 bases between them. The CDR3 runs to 15 residues. Germline lookup yields CDR1 LNHNV and CDR2 YYDKDF (reference sequence). CDR3 in amino acids: CATSRDGGPGQPQHF. In DNA, the CDR3 is TGTGCCACCAGCAGAGATGGGGGACCGGGTCAGCCCCAGCATTTT.

This clonotype has ten or more counts. This chain links TRBV5-8 with TRBJ2-5; a weak D match, TRBD1 (8 bases). Between the trimmed V and J ends, which lost 4 bases and 5 bases, there was a span of 18 bases. CDR1 is SGHTS, CDR2 YDEGEE, per germline. The CDR3 totals 15 residues. Written as DNA, the CDR3 is TGTGCCAGCAGCATCGGACAGGGAGGGAAGGAGACCCAGTACTTC. Its protein is CASSIGQGGKETQYF.

Regarding this clonotype: Being one base from a much bigger clone, this may be a read error. V and J are TRBV2 and TRBJ2-1; 8 bases are a match to TRBD2. J was trimmed by 1 base and V by 8 bases; bases with no gene match: 7. Germline CDR1 is SNHLY and CDR2 is FYNNEI. CDR3 length: 15 residues. The chain's CDR3 is CASPRERESYNEQFF. The CDR3 DNA reads as TGTGCCAGCCCCCGCGAGCGGGAGTCCTACAATGAGCAGTTCTTC. The variable domain in full, with the rest retrieved from reference TRBV2 and TRBJ2-1, is EPEVTQTPSHQVTQMGQEVILRCVPISNHLYFYWYRQILGQKVEFLVSFYNNEISEKSEIFDDQFSVERPDGSNFTLKIRSTKLEDSAMYFCASPRERESYNEQFFGPGTRLTVL.

The chain carries TRBV9 and TRBJ1-2; D unclear. This CDR3 comprises 12 residues. V dropped 0 bases and J dropped 12 bases, with 12 bases sitting between them. Germline CDR1 reads SGDLS; CDR2 reads YYNGEE. The CDR3 spells CASSVEDSGNTF. As DNA, the CDR3 is TGTGCCAGCAGCGTAGAAGACTCTGGAAACACCTTC.

The rearrangement uses TRBV6-5 and TRBJ1-5; D gene uncertain. Trimming pared 0 bases from V and 5 bases from J, leaving 8 bases between. The CDR3 spans 14 residues. Germline CDR1 reads MNHEY; CDR2 reads SVGAGI. The CDR3 sequence: CASSYSEGYQPQHF. In DNA form, the CDR3 reads TGTGCCAGCAGTTACTCTGAGGGATATCAGCCCCAGCATTTT.

This clonotype was counted at least ten times. V and J are TRBV5-1 and TRBJ2-1, with D possibly matching TRBD2 (5 bases). The CDR3 covers 16 residues. From germline, CDR1 is SGHRS and CDR2 YFSETQ. Trimming shortened V by 7 bases and J by 0 bases, and 17 bases separated the two germline ends. The CDR3 here is CASRESGSSSYNEQFF. The CDR3 DNA is TGCGCCAGCCGGGAATCGGGGTCTAGCTCCTACAATGAGCAGTTCTTC. Combining the CDR3 with reference TRBV5-1 and TRBJ2-1 gives the whole variable domain KAGVTQTPRYLIKTRGQQVTLSCSPISGHRSVSWYQQTPGQGLQFLFEYFSETQRNKGNFPGRFSGRQFSNSRSEMNVSTLELGDSALYLCASRESGSSSYNEQFFGPGTRLTVL.

This clonotype was detected ten times or more. V gene TRBV9 combines with J gene TRBJ2-1; TRBD2 agrees at 9 bases. V was pared by 4 bases and J by 6 bases, with 5 bases of the junction left unmatched. CDR1 and CDR2 from the germline V gene are SGDLS and YYNGEE. CDR3 length: 14 amino acids. The CDR3 DNA sequence: TGTGCCAGCAGCATTAGCGGGGGACCCAATGAGCAGTTCTTC. It encodes CASSISGGPNEQFF.

This clonotype has just a few counts. A read error may explain this, as a much larger clone is one base away. The CDR3 carries no conserved terminal phenylalanine or tryptophan, so it likely arises from a read error. The rearrangement uses TRBV14 and TRBJ1-2; no definite D call. The CDR3 is 13 residues long. Trimming pared 1 base from V and 3 bases from J, leaving 6 bases between. Looked up from germline, CDR1 is SGHDN and CDR2 is FVKESK. DNA of the CDR3: TGTGCCAGCAGCCAAGCCACAGACTATGGCTACACCTCC. Translation gives CASSQATDYGYTS.

This clonotype was detected ten times or more. The CDR3 DNA follows: TGTGCCAGCACGGCTCGGGCCACTAGCACAGATACGCAGTATTTT. This gives the protein CASTARATSTDTQYF. The chain has TRBV6-5 and TRBJ2-3; D is uncertain. Germline loops: CDR1 MNHEY, CDR2 SVGAGI. This CDR3 spans 15 amino acids. Trimming removed 7 bases at V and 0 bases at J, with 14 bases between.

This clonotype was observed many times. This rearrangement joins TRBV20-1 to TRBJ1-3; D remains ambiguous. V lost 5 bases and J 4 bases, leaving 9 bases between the germline ends. Germline V gives CDR1 DFQATT, CDR2 SNEGSKA (reference sequence). This CDR3 region has 12 residues. The CDR3 sequence: CSAAITGNTIYF. The CDR3 DNA sequence: TGCAGTGCTGCCATTACGGGAAACACCATATATTTT.

This clonotype showed up just a few times. The chain joins TRBV6-5 to TRBJ2-7, with a possible D match to TRBD2 (5 bases). Germline V lookup: CDR1 MNHEY, CDR2 SVGAGI. V lost 5 bases and J lost 2, with 10 bases in between. The CDR3 totals 13 residues. CDR3 sequence (DNA): TGTGCCAGCAGTCCGACTATCGCCTACGAGCAGTACTTC. Translation gives CASSPTIAYEQYF.

This chain connects TRBV28 to TRBJ1-5; possible D gene TRBD1, 6 bases. This CDR3 is built from 15 residues. V was clipped by 3 bases and J by 7 bases, with 16 bases between them. Germline assignment: CDR1 MDHEN and CDR2 SYDVKM. The CDR3 loop reads CASSFSTGGVQPQHF. The CDR3 DNA reads as TGTGCCAGCAGTTTCTCGACAGGTGGTGTACAGCCCCAGCATTTT.

As regards this clonotype: This may be a read error, as it is one base from a much larger clone. This sequence joins TRBV5-8 and TRBJ1-5, with a tentative D call TRBD1 (6 bases). CDR3 length equals 15 residues. V gave up 1 base and J gave up 6 bases, with 14 bases separating them. From germline, CDR1 is SGHTS and CDR2 YDEGEE. In DNA, the CDR3 is TGTGCCAGCAGCTTGTACAGGGCAGGTTTTCAGCCCCAGCATTTT. Translation: CASSLYRAGFQPQHF. Combining the CDR3 with reference TRBV5-8 and TRBJ1-5 gives the whole variable domain EAGVTQSPTHLIKTRGQQATLRCSPISGHTSVYWYQQALGLGLQFLLWYDEGEERNRGNFPPRFSGRQFPNYSSELNVNALELEDSALYLCASSLYRAGFQPQHFGDGTRLSIL.

At least ten counts were recorded for this clonotype. The chain carries TRBV19 and TRBJ2-5, with D possibly matching TRBD2 (6 bases). The length of the CDR3 is 14 residues. The V end was cut by 8 bases, the J end by 2 bases, with 15 bases between. Germline values: CDR1 LNHDA, CDR2 SQIVND (reference sequence). The CDR3: CASGPRAGQETQYF. In DNA form, the CDR3 reads TGTGCCAGTGGTCCACGGGCGGGGCAAGAGACCCAGTACTTC.

This clonotype appeared a few times. V and J are TRBV6-1 and TRBJ1-5, with a weak D call TRBD1 (5 bases). The CDR3 extends over 14 amino acids. Germline CDR1 is MNHNS and CDR2 is SASEGT. V was trimmed by 6 bases and J by 2 bases, leaving 11 bases between them. In DNA form, the CDR3 reads TGTGCCAGCAGGGGGGGGGTGGGCAATCAGCCCCAGCATTTT. Encoded protein: CASRGGVGNQPQHF.

This clonotype was seen at least ten times. CDR3 nucleotide sequence: TGTGCCACCAGTGATCTAATGGATACGCAGTATTTT. Translation gives CATSDLMDTQYF. The chain employs TRBV24-1 and TRBJ2-3, with D hard to call. This CDR3 comprises 12 residues. Deletions cut 3 bases from V and 6 bases from J, with 6 bases between. Germline CDR1 and CDR2: KGHDR and SFDVKD.

The table lists this clonotype with many counts. V is TRBV2 and J is TRBJ1-5; 7 bases map to TRBD1. Trimming cost V 6 bases and J 3 bases; bases outside gene matches: 5. From germline, CDR1 is SNHLY and CDR2 FYNNEI. This CDR3 region has 14 residues. The CDR3 region is CASSRDSFNQPQHF. For the CDR3, the DNA is TGTGCCAGCAGCCGGGACAGCTTCAATCAGCCCCAGCATTTT. The full variable domain, with the rest looked up from reference TRBV2 and TRBJ1-5, is EPEVTQTPSHQVTQMGQEVILRCVPISNHLYFYWYRQILGQKVEFLVSFYNNEISEKSEIFDDQFSVERPDGSNFTLKIRSTKLEDSAMYFCASSRDSFNQPQHFGDGTRLSIL.

A note on this clonotype: A much bigger clone sits one base away, suggesting this may be a read error. This chain uses TRBV7-9 with TRBJ2-7, with a tentative D call TRBD1 (5 bases). Trimming took off 5 bases at V and 6 bases at J, with 11 bases between the two ends. CDR3 length: 12 residues. The germline V gene encodes CDR1 SEHNR and CDR2 FQNEAQ (reference sequence). This chain's CDR3 is CASSPQGGEQYF. The CDR3 nucleotides are TGTGCCAGCAGCCCCCAGGGCGGCGAGCAGTACTTC.